This is a list of T cell receptor beta chains from one sample in a study of cytomegalovirus exposure and HLA in healthy donors. The data were produced by immunoSEQ multiplex PCR, yet TCRdb's version contains in-frame clones alone and is incomplete. The sample records fewer than 200,000 clones, over 60% being singletons. The sequencing input was PBMCs. These receptors all come from a girl aged 10 to 17 in good health and CMV-seronegative. Both conserved end residues are part of each CDR3. Each record gives: J gene, D gene, V gene, CDR3 protein. D genes are given only for firm matches.

>TRBJ1-1|-|TRBV19
CASSIWGGTTEAFF
>TRBJ1-6|-|TRBV2
CASSEPIGFSSPLHF
>TRBJ2-6|TRBD2|TRBV7-9
CASSLKGLALSGANVLTF
>TRBJ1-4|TRBD1|TRBV5-1
CASSSTGATNEKLFF
>TRBJ2-2|TRBD2|TRBV6-6
CASIVSGGAGELFF
>TRBJ2-5|-|TRBV19
CASSIEGSQETQYF
>TRBJ2-3|TRBD1|TRBV9
CASSGRQGALGDTQYF
>TRBJ2-1|TRBD1|TRBV14
CASSPRTGAYNEQFF
>TRBJ2-1|-|TRBV6-1
CASRPWIGGYNEQFF
>TRBJ1-5|-|TRBV7-2
CASSPGREYNQPQHF
>TRBJ1-5|-|TRBV5-6
CASSLTGTQPQHF
>TRBJ1-1|TRBD1|TRBV5-1
CASRTGTTEAFF
>TRBJ1-2|TRBD1|TRBV6-8
CASSPIRTGGNYGYTF
>TRBJ2-7|-|TRBV6-1
CASSEGLQGEGYEQYF
>TRBJ2-3|-|TRBV9
CASSVVQNTDTQYF
>TRBJ1-6|TRBD1|TRBV7-3
CASSLIGGQGREDSPLHF
>TRBJ1-6|TRBD1|TRBV19
CASSPDRVTPLHF
>TRBJ1-3|-|TRBV5-1
CASRSPGFGNTIYF
>TRBJ1-2|-|TRBV10-3
CAISEKRAGEGYTF
>TRBJ2-3|-|TRBV5-1
CASSLGHSSEDTQYF
>TRBJ2-5|-|TRBV5-1
CASSLIPGGQETQYF
>TRBJ2-3|TRBD2|TRBV6-1
CASSAGLAGGTDTQYF
>TRBJ2-1|-|TRBV29-1
CSVEHRGYNEQFF
>TRBJ1-5|TRBD1|TRBV9
CASSAGDRENQPQHF
>TRBJ1-2|-|TRBV7-2
CASSFTTGRSGYTF
>TRBJ1-1|TRBD1|TRBV11-2
CASSLDPPLAGGRGEAFF
>TRBJ1-4|-|TRBV5-1
CASSVRGSTNEKLFF
>TRBJ1-3|-|TRBV6-1
CASSESGGGVGTSGNTIYF
>TRBJ1-1|TRBD1|TRBV30
CAWRRQGEAFF
>TRBJ1-1|-|TRBV2
CASSEALQQGLNTEAFF
>TRBJ2-3|-|TRBV6-1
CASSDAQGTDTQYF
>TRBJ1-2|-|TRBV14
CASSQGGGLYGYTF
>TRBJ2-3|-|TRBV9
CASSVEGARTDTQYF
>TRBJ1-4|TRBD1|TRBV4-1
CASSSGQSNEKLFF
>TRBJ1-2|TRBD1|TRBV10-3
CAIKQDRANYGYTF
>TRBJ2-7|TRBD1|TRBV28
CASTSSGTGTYEQYF
>TRBJ1-2|-|TRBV6-6
CASRLTENGYTF
>TRBJ2-2|-|TRBV6-5
CASSHTLRNTGELFF
>TRBJ2-3|TRBD2|TRBV6-6
CASSYWTSTDTQYF
>TRBJ1-3|-|TRBV2
CASRGGTLSGNTIYF
>TRBJ1-6|-|TRBV7-3
CASSLGGNGSPLHF
>TRBJ2-2|TRBD2|TRBV27
CASNSGGPETGELFF
>TRBJ1-2|-|TRBV6-5
CASSSKTGAVYGYTF
>TRBJ2-7|TRBD2|TRBV30
CAWSPSTSGGYEQYF
>TRBJ1-5|-|TRBV6-6
CASSPTGFNQPQHF
>TRBJ2-7|-|TRBV2
CASGGPSISYEQYF
>TRBJ2-4|-|TRBV7-9
CASSPGTEGVKNIQYF
>TRBJ1-3|-|TRBV29-1
CSVPRHLHSGNTIYF
>TRBJ1-1|TRBD1|TRBV2
CASLRAGGVSEAFF
>TRBJ1-2|-|TRBV30
CAWSEGLNYGYTF
>TRBJ2-5|TRBD1|TRBV13
CASSLAGGRSRETQYF
>TRBJ1-5|TRBD1|TRBV19
CASIRTGTKQPQHF